What follows are 23 T cell receptor beta chains derived from one specimen sequenced in a study of CXCR3-negative and CXCR3-positive naive CD8 T cells. UMI-labeled TRB cDNA libraries were prepared by 5' RACE. TCRdb reanalyzed the 5' RACE reads and collapses them to one entry per CDR3 protein, without DNA. Its clone listing holds 70,000 to 95,000 distinct CDR3 sequences. The sequenced material came from naive CXCR3- CD8+ T cells from blood. Subset specified: CD45RO-CCR7+CD27+CD95- naive CD8+ T cells lacking CXCR3 (TNR3-). All receptors derive from a human donor in good health. Some clones in this sample may be carry-over from other donors' samples.

The chain has TRBV7-9 and TRBJ1-1; the D call from TCRdb, TRBD1, cannot be confirmed without DNA. The CDR3 has 17 amino acids. Looked up from germline, CDR1 is SEHNR and CDR2 is FQNEAQ (reference sequence). The CDR3 loop reads CASSLGGWGTENTEAFF.

The chain couples TRBV20-1 to TRBJ2-5; the D gene TCRdb calls, TRBD2, cannot be checked with no DNA. Germline assignment: CDR1 DFQATT and CDR2 SNEGSKA (reference sequence). The length of the CDR3 is 16 residues. The CDR3 reads CSARVGLAKWEETQYF.

The rearrangement joins TRBV24-1 to TRBJ2-1; without DNA, the TCRdb call of TRBD1 cannot be checked. CDR3 size: 14 residues. The V gene's germline CDR1 is KGHDR and CDR2 SFDVKD. The CDR3 sequence is CATSDFPPGNEQFF.

The V call is TRBV5-6, the J call TRBJ1-2; TCRdb picks TRBD1, but there is no DNA to check that call. Germline values: CDR1 SGHDT, CDR2 YYEEEE. The CDR3 contains 18 residues. The CDR3 spells CASSLGAREEFDFHGYTF.

The rearrangement links TRBV28 to TRBJ1-5. CDR3 length: 14 residues. Looked up from germline, CDR1 is MDHEN and CDR2 is SYDVKM. CDR3 protein: CASSLIISNQPQHF.

This sequence joins TRBV20-1 and TRBJ2-5; there is no DNA to check the TCRdb D call of TRBD2. The V gene's germline CDR1 is DFQATT and CDR2 SNEGSKA (reference sequence). The length of the CDR3 is 15 residues. Here the CDR3 reads CSARGGLAGLETQYF.

The genes are TRBV7-9 and TRBJ2-6; TCRdb's D call, TRBD1, is unchecked because there is no DNA. The CDR3 is 16 amino acids. The germline V gene has CDR1 SEHNR and CDR2 FQNEAQ (reference sequence). CDR3 sequence: CASSSPGPAGANVLTF.

This rearrangement joins TRBV13 to TRBJ2-1. The CDR3 is 15 residues long. Germline-derived CDR1 and CDR2 are PRHDT and FYEKMQ (reference sequence). The CDR3 loop reads CASSLGAYSYNEQFF.

The chain carries TRBV5-1 and TRBJ2-7; without DNA, the TCRdb call of TRBD1 cannot be checked. The CDR3 is 13 residues long. Germline loops: CDR1 SGHRS, CDR2 YFSETQ. CDR3 amino acids: CASSHSTAYEQYF.

This rearrangement joins TRBV6-1 to TRBJ1-1; checking the TCRdb D call of TRBD1 is not possible without DNA. CDR3 length: 17 amino acids. CDR1 and CDR2 from the germline V gene are MNHNS and SASEGT. CDR3 amino acids: CASSEALLDGHGAEAFF.

This rearrangement joins TRBV20-1 to TRBJ1-1; the TRBD1 assignment by TCRdb is unverifiable without DNA. This CDR3 region has 14 residues. Germline V CDR1 and CDR2: DFQATT, SNEGSKA (reference sequence). The CDR3 sequence is CSARRGTGNTEAFF.

The rearrangement uses TRBV9 and TRBJ2-5; TCRdb calls TRBD1, which cannot be checked without DNA. Germline V lookup: CDR1 SGDLS, CDR2 YYNGEE. The CDR3 consists of 14 residues. The CDR3 loop is CASSAGTDQETQYF.

The CDR3 reads CASSAGQGPDEQFF. The chain is built from TRBV6-1 and TRBJ2-1; TCRdb's D gene call, TRBD1, goes unchecked for lack of DNA. This CDR3 has 14 residues. Germline V lookup: CDR1 MNHNS, CDR2 SASEGT.

The rearrangement links TRBV27 to TRBJ1-2; TCRdb returns TRBD1, unconfirmable since there is no DNA. In germline, CDR1 is MNHEY, CDR2 SMNVEV (reference sequence). The CDR3 extends over 14 amino acids. The CDR3 region is CASSLSGHAYGYTF.

The J gene is TRBJ2-5, the V gene TRBV29-1; TCRdb names TRBD2, which stays unverified in the absence of DNA. CDR3 size: 14 residues. Germline V gives CDR1 SQVTM, CDR2 ANQGSEA. CDR3 region: CSVVIWTPQETQYF.

This chain's CDR3 is CSGHKGNEQFF. This chain joins TRBV29-1 and TRBJ2-1; with no DNA, the TCRdb D assignment of TRBD1 cannot be verified. Per germline, CDR1 SQVTM and CDR2 ANQGSEA. The CDR3 contains 11 residues.

The rearrangement links TRBV15 to TRBJ2-1; TCRdb lists TRBD2, though no DNA is available to test this call. CDR1 and CDR2 from the germline V gene are LNHNV and YYDKDF (reference sequence). This CDR3 is built from 15 residues. The CDR3 sequence is CATSRGLAGENEQFF.

CDR3 residues: CASSLVGGETQYF. The chain employs TRBV5-6 and TRBJ2-5; TCRdb picks TRBD2, but there is no DNA to check that call. Germline V CDR1 and CDR2: SGHDT, YYEEEE. This CDR3 has 13 amino acids.

The J gene is TRBJ2-7, the V gene TRBV27; TCRdb selects TRBD1, and the lack of DNA leaves this call unchecked. CDR3 length: 14 residues. Per the germline V gene, CDR1 is MNHEY and CDR2 is SMNVEV (reference sequence). Here the CDR3 reads CASSLSRGPNEQYF.

The chain uses TRBV20-1 and TRBJ2-5. The CDR3 contains 13 residues. Germline CDR1 reads DFQATT; CDR2 reads SNEGSKA (reference sequence). The CDR3: CSARERNQETQYF.

The chain carries TRBV28 and TRBJ2-1; TCRdb reports TRBD2, a call that lacks DNA to check it against. The germline V gene has CDR1 MDHEN and CDR2 SYDVKM. The CDR3 has 16 residues. The CDR3 protein is CASTPYTSRYYNEQFF.

This chain uses TRBV29-1 with TRBJ1-4; TCRdb gives TRBD1 as the D gene, but with no DNA this cannot be confirmed. CDR1 and CDR2 (germline): SQVTM, ANQGSEA. The CDR3 covers 13 residues. CDR3 residues: CSALGGDVEKLFF.

The chain links TRBV29-1 to TRBJ2-1; without DNA, the TCRdb call of TRBD1 cannot be checked. CDR1 is SQVTM, CDR2 ANQGSEA, per germline. The CDR3 is made up of 13 amino acids. CDR3 protein: CSFTFEGYNEQFF.